Below are 13 T cell receptor beta chains sequenced from a single sample in a study of blood T cell repertoires in COVID-19. TCRdb's table, derived via immunoSEQ multiplex PCR, lists solely in-frame clones and lacks some. The sample shows approximately 210,000 clones, 81% of them seen only once. The material sequenced was PBMCs or T cells enriched from blood (not recorded which). These receptors all come from a woman aged 45-65 years with acute COVID-19.

The CDR3 is CASSPYKGSDNEKLFF. The CDR3 nucleotides are TGTGCCAGCTCACCATATAAGGGGTCCGATAATGAAAAACTGTTTTTT. This rearrangement joins TRBV18 to TRBJ1-4, with D possibly being TRBD1 (5 bases). V gave up 2 bases and J gave up 4 bases, with 14 bases separating them. Germline CDR1 is KGHSH and CDR2 is LQKENI. The CDR3 consists of 16 residues.

The V and J genes are TRBV28 and TRBJ2-6, with TRBD2 identical over 8 bases. Per the germline V gene, CDR1 is MDHEN and CDR2 is SYDVKM. V was pared by 8 bases and J by 2 bases, with 2 bases of the junction left unmatched. The CDR3 loop spans 14 amino acids. The CDR3 region is CASGGGPGANVLTF. CDR3 DNA sequence: TGTGCCAGCGGCGGGGGGCCTGGGGCCAACGTCCTGACTTTC.

The rearrangement links TRBV28 to TRBJ2-3, with 7 nucleotides matching TRBD1. Losses at the gene ends were 6 bases for V and 0 bases for J; bases not matched to a gene: 6. The V gene's germline CDR1 is MDHEN and CDR2 SYDVKM. This CDR3 has 15 amino acids. CDR3 region: CASRTGTVSTDTQYF. The CDR3 nucleotides are TGTGCCAGCAGGACAGGGACAGTTAGCACAGATACGCAGTATTTT.

The chain joins TRBV29-1 to TRBJ2-7, with a possible D match to TRBD2 (5 bases). The CDR3 sequence is 12 residues long. Germline V gene sequence: CDR1 SQVTM, CDR2 ANQGSEA. Trimming pared 4 bases from V and 6 bases from J, leaving 13 bases between. Here the CDR3 reads CSVVPGSGEQYF. The CDR3 DNA reads TGCAGCGTTGTCCCCGGCAGCGGCGAGCAGTACTTC.

This chain joins TRBV6-5 and TRBJ1-1, with D unclear. The V and J ends lost 7 bases and 1 base respectively, with 10 bases between them. The CDR3 is made up of 13 amino acids. CDR1 is MNHEY, CDR2 SVGAGI, per germline. This chain's CDR3 is CASTAVRNTEAFF. In DNA, the CDR3 is TGTGCCAGCACCGCCGTTAGGAACACTGAAGCTTTCTTT.

The chain couples TRBV27 to TRBJ1-2, with TRBD1 matching 9 bases. Germline-derived CDR1 and CDR2 are MNHEY and SMNVEV (reference sequence). The CDR3 covers 16 residues. J gave up 0 bases and V 8 bases, and 10 bases lay outside the gene matches. The CDR3 loop is CASERTGDLSNYGYTF. CDR3 bases: TGTGCCAGCGAGAGGACAGGGGACCTCTCTAACTATGGCTACACCTTC.

The V gene is TRBV5-8, the J gene TRBJ2-3; perhaps TRBD2 as D (5 bases). The CDR3 covers 14 residues. Looked up from germline, CDR1 is SGHTS and CDR2 is YDEGEE. V lost 9 bases and J lost 0, with 14 bases in between. The CDR3 DNA reads as TGTGCCACCGGCCGGGGTACAAGCACAGATACGCAGTATTTT. It encodes CATGRGTSTDTQYF.

V and J are TRBV7-8 and TRBJ1-5; 8 nucleotides align to TRBD1. Germline V gives CDR1 SGHVS, CDR2 FQNEAQ. The CDR3 contains 14 residues. Trimming removed 4 bases from V and 7 bases from J; junction bases left unmatched: 6. The CDR3 DNA reads as TGTGCCAGCAGCTCACAGGGGGTCAGGCAGCCCCAGCATTTT. Translation gives CASSSQGVRQPQHF. The full variable domain, with the rest looked up from reference TRBV7-8 and TRBJ1-5, is GAGVSQSPRYKVAKRGQDVALRCDPISGHVSLFWYQQALGQGPEFLTYFQNEAQLDKSGLPSDRFFAERPEGSVSTLKIQRTQQEDSAVYLCASSSQGVRQPQHFGDGTRLSIL.

The chain has TRBV18 and TRBJ1-4, with D maybe TRBD1 (5 bases). The germline CDR1 and CDR2 sequences are KGHSH and LQKENI. The CDR3 runs to 15 residues. Between the trimmed V and J ends, which lost 2 bases and 5 bases, there was a span of 12 bases. The CDR3: CASSPSGPGNEKLFF. The DNA for the CDR3 is TGTGCCAGCTCACCATCCGGCCCAGGGAATGAAAAACTGTTTTTT.

The chain carries TRBV9 and TRBJ2-1; TRBD2 aligns across 9 bases. V shed 0 bases, J shed 4 bases, and the junction held 8 bases outside the gene matches. Germline loops: CDR1 SGDLS, CDR2 YYNGEE. The CDR3 totals 17 residues. In DNA form, the CDR3 reads TGTGCCAGCAGCGTAGAGGGCGGGGGGGCCCTTTACAATGAGCAGTTCTTC. It yields the protein CASSVEGGGALYNEQFF.

This CDR3 reads CASSPPETGKYNEQFF. In DNA, the CDR3 is TGTGCCAGCAGCCCCCCGGAGACGGGGAAGTACAATGAGCAGTTCTTC. The rearrangement links TRBV3-1 (or the pseudogene TRBV3-2) to TRBJ2-1; D is possibly TRBD2 (5 bases). Germline CDR1 reads LGHDT; CDR2 reads YNNKEL (reference sequence). V was shortened by 4 bases and J by 4 bases, with 17 bases between the two germline ends. This CDR3 region has 16 residues.

This clone was found a few times. The chain employs TRBV2 and TRBJ1-2; TRBD1 agrees at 9 bases. V lost 11 bases and J lost 6; bases outside the gene matches: 10. There are 13 residues in the CDR3. Germline values: CDR1 SNHLY, CDR2 FYNNEI. The CDR3: CALPGQGNHGYTF. In nucleotides, the CDR3 is TGTGCCCTCCCGGGACAGGGTAATCATGGCTACACCTTC.

This clone came up once. This sequence joins TRBV19 and TRBJ1-1; TRBD1 matches at 8 bases. CDR3 size: 16 residues. The V and J ends lost 9 bases and 0 bases, in that order; junction bases with no gene match: 12. CDR1 and CDR2 (germline): LNHDA, SQIVND (reference sequence). The CDR3 protein is CASLPQGAWVNTEAFF. CDR3 bases: TGTGCCAGCCTTCCCCAGGGGGCCTGGGTGAACACTGAAGCTTTCTTT.